The 3 T cell receptor beta chains below were found in one sample sequenced in a study of shared clonotypes between healthy human individuals. Produced via immunoSEQ multiplex PCR; TCRdb's table is partial and in-frame only. The profile shows approximately 1.5 million clones, just under 99% of them singletons. Sequencing was carried out using naive CD4+ T cells sorted from blood. The subset: CD45RA+ positively selected. The receptors come from a man aged 25-45 years in good health.

The chain has TRBV7-7 and TRBJ2-6; weak D call: TRBD2 (6 bases). The V gene lost 11 bases and the J gene lost 2 bases, with 16 bases spanning the gap. Germline CDR1 and CDR2: SSHAT and FNYEAQ (reference sequence). There are 15 residues in the CDR3. CDR3 nucleotide sequence: TGTGCCTTACCGTATCGGGGGACTGGGGCCAACGTCCTGACTTTC. As protein: CALPYRGTGANVLTF. The full variable domain, in which reference TRBV7-7 and TRBJ2-6 provide the parts outside the CDR3, is GAGVSQSPRYKVTKRGQDVTLRCDPISSHATLYWYQQALGQGPEFLTYFNYEAQPDKSGLPSDRFSAERPEGSISTLTIQRTEQRDSAMYRCALPYRGTGANVLTFGAGSRLTVL.

The rearrangement links TRBV9 to TRBJ2-2, with a tentative D call TRBD1 (6 bases). The CDR3 is made up of 15 amino acids. Germline CDR1 is SGDLS and CDR2 is YYNGEE. Trimming stripped 3 bases from V and 3 bases from J, with 12 bases between. The CDR3 DNA sequence: TGTGCCAGCAGCGAGAGAGGACAGTACACCGGGGAGCTGTTTTTT. Translating it yields CASSERGQYTGELFF. Using reference TRBV9 and TRBJ2-2 for the parts outside the CDR3, the full variable domain is DSGVTQTPKHLITATGQRVTLRCSPRSGDLSVYWYQQSLDQGLQFLIQYYNGEERAKGNILERFSAQQFPDLHSELNLSSLELGDSALYFCASSERGQYTGELFFGEGSRLTVL.

In nucleotides, the CDR3 is TGTGCCAGCAGCTCGGACCTAGCGCCAAGCTCCTACGAGCAGTACTTC. Translation gives CASSSDLAPSSYEQYF. The rearrangement links TRBV7-9 to TRBJ2-7; the D gene is possibly TRBD2 (6 bases). The V end lost 4 bases, the J end lost 0 bases, and 16 bases lay between the germline ends. This CDR3 has 16 residues. Germline CDR1 is SEHNR and CDR2 is FQNEAQ (reference sequence).